The 27 T cell receptor beta chains in this list originate from one sample, sequenced in a study of chemoradiotherapy in HPV16-positive cancers. Here immunoSEQ multiplex PCR was the method, and the copy in TCRdb shows in-frame clones only, minus some. The table records some 4,100 clones, approximately 72% of them present only once. This specimen was tumor tissue, taken from a patient who underwent chemoradiotherapy. All receptors derive from a human donor with HPV-associated anogenital cancer.

The rearrangement links TRBV6-5 to TRBJ2-6; D is undetermined. The V end lost 10 bases, the J end lost 0 bases, and 7 bases lay between the germline ends. The length of the CDR3 is 13 residues. Germline values: CDR1 MNHEY, CDR2 SVGAGI. CDR3: CATRSSGANVLTF. The CDR3 DNA follows: TGTGCCACCAGGAGCTCTGGGGCCAACGTCCTGACTTTC.

This clone was seen only a few times. This chain uses TRBV19 with TRBJ1-4; no clear D gene. CDR1 is LNHDA and CDR2 is SQIVND in the germline V gene (reference sequence). Deletions cut 5 bases from V and 5 bases from J, with 12 bases between. The CDR3 spans 14 residues. The CDR3 DNA reads as TGTGCCAGTAGTGTCGCGGCGTCCAATGAAAAACTGTTTTTT. This translates into CASSVAASNEKLFF.

Here the CDR3 reads CASSSQGEKLFF. In nucleotides, the CDR3 is TGTGCCAGCAGTTCCCAAGGGGAAAAACTGTTTTTT. This rearrangement joins TRBV28 to TRBJ1-4; D not certain. Germline V lookup: CDR1 MDHEN, CDR2 SYDVKM. The V end lost 4 bases, the J end lost 8 bases, and 8 bases lay between the germline ends. The CDR3 is made up of 12 amino acids.

The rearrangement joins TRBV7-2 to TRBJ1-6, with TRBD1 as a possible D gene (6 bases). Germline values: CDR1 SGHTA, CDR2 FQGNSA. Trimming removed 1 base from V and 7 bases from J, with 14 bases in between. This CDR3 has 16 amino acids. The CDR3 coding sequence is TGTGCCAGCAGCTTAGGGTCAGGGGTTGGCAATTCACCCCTCCACTTT. Translation: CASSLGSGVGNSPLHF.

V gene TRBV6-1 combines with J gene TRBJ1-5; no firm D call. Trimming stripped 3 bases from V and 4 bases from J, with 13 bases between. The CDR3 totals 15 residues. Germline CDR1 is MNHNS and CDR2 is SASEGT. The CDR3 DNA follows: TGTGCCAGCAGTGAGTACCTAGGACGGAATCAGCCCCAGCATTTT. Translating it yields CASSEYLGRNQPQHF.

The rearrangement uses TRBV9 and TRBJ2-2, with unresolved D. V lost 1 base, J lost 7 bases, and 5 bases lay in between. Germline assignment: CDR1 SGDLS and CDR2 YYNGEE. This CDR3 region has 12 residues. The CDR3 sequence: CASSVSIGELFF. As DNA, the CDR3 is TGTGCCAGCAGCGTATCCATCGGGGAGCTGTTTTTT.

The V gene is TRBV21-1, the J gene TRBJ2-5; the table's D call of TRBD1 was not tested on the DNA. The end of the DNA fits TRBJ2-7 better, so the J call may be wrong. TRBV21-1 is designated a pseudogene. This CDR3 comprises 13 residues. Here the CDR3 DNA reads TGTGCCATCCGGGACAGGGTAAGCTACGAGCAGTACTTC. Amino acid sequence: CAIRDRVSYEQYF.

By proportion, this clone is large (0.1 to 1%). The chain uses TRBV27 and TRBJ2-5, with a tentative D call TRBD1 (5 bases). The CDR3 spans 15 residues. The germline V gene has CDR1 MNHEY and CDR2 SMNVEV (reference sequence). Trimming took off 2 bases at V and 2 bases at J, with 12 bases between the two ends. CDR3 protein: CASSLGQGQQETQYF. Here the CDR3 DNA reads TGTGCCAGCAGTTTAGGGCAGGGTCAGCAAGAGACCCAGTACTTC.

This clone was found a few times. The rearrangement links TRBV5-1 to TRBJ2-5, with TRBD1 as a possible D gene (5 bases). The CDR3 has 14 amino acids. Germline loops: CDR1 SGHRS, CDR2 YFSETQ. Trimming cost V 0 bases and J 4 bases, with 10 bases left between them. This chain's CDR3 is CASSLAEGVETQYF. CDR3 in DNA: TGCGCCAGCAGCTTGGCCGAAGGGGTAGAGACCCAGTACTTC. Based on the CDR3 plus reference TRBV5-1 and TRBJ2-5, the full variable domain is KAGVTQTPRYLIKTRGQQVTLSCSPISGHRSVSWYQQTPGQGLQFLFEYFSETQRNKGNFPGRFSGRQFSNSRSEMNVSTLELGDSALYLCASSLAEGVETQYFGPGTRLLVL.

This rearrangement joins TRBV7-8 to TRBJ1-2, with no clear D. Trimming stripped 5 bases from V and 8 bases from J, with 15 bases between. This CDR3 contains 13 residues. The V gene's germline CDR1 is SGHVS and CDR2 FQNEAQ. The CDR3 loop reads CASSPAGQGGYTF. In DNA form, the CDR3 reads TGTGCCAGCAGCCCGGCCGGCCAAGGGGGCTACACCTTC. Full variable domain (outside the CDR3, taken from reference TRBV7-8 and TRBJ1-2): GAGVSQSPRYKVAKRGQDVALRCDPISGHVSLFWYQQALGQGPEFLTYFQNEAQLDKSGLPSDRFFAERPEGSVSTLKIQRTQQEDSAVYLCASSPAGQGGYTFGSGTRLTVV.

This clone has only a few counts. The J gene is TRBJ1-6, the V gene TRBV28; D gene uncertain. Trimming left V 6 bases short and J 14 bases short, with 17 bases between. The CDR3 has 13 residues. CDR1 MDHEN and CDR2 SYDVKM come from the germline V gene. The CDR3 loop is CASSVISELSLHF. CDR3 DNA: TGTGCCAGCAGCGTGATATCCGAACTCTCCCTCCACTTT.

This clone is a singleton in its sample. This chain connects TRBV7-2 to TRBJ1-5; 9 bases align to TRBD1. There are 17 residues in the CDR3. CDR1 SGHTA and CDR2 FQGNSA come from the germline V gene. J gave up 2 bases and V 6 bases, and 11 bases lay outside the gene matches. The CDR3 is CASSAGTGRRGNQPQHF. The DNA for the CDR3 is TGTGCCAGCAGTGCCGGGACAGGGAGACGAGGCAATCAGCCCCAGCATTTT.

The chain combines TRBV28 with TRBJ2-3, with 10 bases matching TRBD2. This CDR3 has 16 residues. CDR1 and CDR2 from the germline V gene are MDHEN and SYDVKM. The junction had 5 bases not matched to a gene; V was cut back by 4 bases and J by 1 base. The CDR3 nucleotides are TGTGCCAGCAGTTCCTTAGCGGGAGGCGGCACAGATACGCAGTATTTT. Protein: CASSSLAGGGTDTQYF.

This clone appeared a few times. This chain uses TRBV18 with TRBJ1-1; TRBD1 might be the D (5 bases). Trimming took 3 bases from V and 3 from J, leaving 14 bases between them. From germline, CDR1 is KGHSH and CDR2 LQKENI. The CDR3 loop spans 15 amino acids. CDR3 amino acids: CASSPQGVEDTEAFF. CDR3 DNA: TGTGCCAGCTCACCCCAGGGAGTAGAGGACACTGAAGCTTTCTTT. Using reference TRBV18 and TRBJ1-1 for the parts outside the CDR3, the full variable domain is NAGVMQNPRHLVRRRGQEARLRCSPMKGHSHVYWYRQLPEEGLKFMVYLQKENIIDESGMPKERFSAEFPKEGPSILRIQQVVRGDSAAYFCASSPQGVEDTEAFFGQGTRLTVV.

Details on this clone: One junction end does not reproduce the germline sequence, and a read error may be involved. The chain employs TRBV9 and TRBJ2-7, with 11 positions matching TRBD2. There are 13 residues in the CDR3. Germline CDR1 is SGDLS and CDR2 is YYNGEE. CDR3 region: CASSVGVSGLAEF. In nucleotides, the CDR3 is TGTGCCAGCAGCGTAGGGGTTTCGGGACTAGCGGAGTTC. Complete variable domain (other parts from reference TRBV9 and TRBJ2-7): DSGVTQTPKHLITATGQRVTLRCSPRSGDLSVYWYQQSLDQGLQFLIQYYNGEERAKGNILERFSAQQFPDLHSELNLSSLELGDSALYFCASSVGVSGLAEFGPGTRLTVT.

This rearrangement joins TRBV6-5 to TRBJ1-2; D is unresolved. Germline CDR1 is MNHEY and CDR2 is SVGAGI. The CDR3 contains 14 residues. V lost 0 bases and J lost 3, with 8 bases in between. The CDR3 region is CASSYSNSHYGYTF. CDR3 bases: TGTGCCAGCAGTTACTCAAACAGCCACTATGGCTACACCTTC.

The genes are TRBV6-6 and TRBJ2-7; no firm D call. CDR1 MNHNY and CDR2 SVGAGI come from the germline V gene (reference sequence). This CDR3 has 13 amino acids. V lost 9 bases to trimming and J lost 2 bases, with 14 bases between them. CDR3 loop: CASENRETYEQYF. CDR3 coding DNA: TGTGCCAGTGAAAATAGGGAAACCTACGAGCAGTACTTC.

As for this clone: At one boundary the junction diverges from the germline segment, which might be a read error. The chain uses TRBV7-6 and TRBJ2-7, with D perhaps TRBD1 (6 bases). CDR1 SGHVS and CDR2 FNYEAQ come from the germline V gene. The CDR3 has 13 residues. The CDR3 DNA reads TGTGCCAGCAGCTTAGCGCCCCACCGGGACACCGATTTC. This gives the protein CASSLAPHRDTDF.

The chain links TRBV30 to TRBJ1-2; D not resolved. Per germline, CDR1 GTSNPN and CDR2 SVGIG (reference sequence). V was shortened by 4 bases and J by 4 bases, with 13 bases between the two germline ends. This CDR3 is built from 13 residues. Written as DNA, the CDR3 is TGTGCCTGGAACGAGGGTCTGAGCTATGGCTACACCTTC. It codes for CAWNEGLSYGYTF.

The V and J genes are TRBV7-9 and TRBJ2-1; 14 positions agree with TRBD2. Germline loops: CDR1 SEHNR, CDR2 FQNEAQ (reference sequence). With V trimmed by 3 bases and J by 6 bases, 4 bases remained unmatched. The CDR3 totals 16 residues. DNA of the CDR3: TGTGCCAGCAGCTTCTCCGGGACTAGCGGGGGCAATGAGCAGTTCTTC. Encoded protein: CASSFSGTSGGNEQFF.

Regarding this clone: With a much larger clone just one base away, this may be a read error. This specimen includes other DNA sequences encoding the same CDR3. The rearrangement links TRBV5-1 to TRBJ2-7, with 10 nucleotides matching TRBD2. This CDR3 has 14 amino acids. Germline CDR1 and CDR2: SGHRS and YFSETQ. CDR3 sequence (DNA): TGCGCCAGCAGCTTGGCTAGCGGGGGCTACGAACAGTACTTC. It specifies CASSLASGGYEQYF.

The V and J genes are TRBV2 and TRBJ1-1; 9 bases fit TRBD1. V dropped 8 bases and J dropped 1; count of bases not matched to a gene: 11. CDR1 is SNHLY, CDR2 FYNNEI, per germline. CDR3 length: 16 amino acids. CDR3 nucleotides: TGTGCCAGCGAACCGGGACAGGGTTTCTCGAACACTGAAGCTTTCTTT. Translation gives CASEPGQGFSNTEAFF. The full variable domain, in which reference TRBV2 and TRBJ1-1 provide the parts outside the CDR3, is EPEVTQTPSHQVTQMGQEVILRCVPISNHLYFYWYRQILGQKVEFLVSFYNNEISEKSEIFDDQFSVERPDGSNFTLKIRSTKLEDSAMYFCASEPGQGFSNTEAFFGQGTRLTVV.

This chain uses TRBV10-2 with TRBJ1-6; D gene unclear. Trimming took 0 bases from V and 7 from J, leaving 7 bases between them. Germline assignment: CDR1 WSHSY and CDR2 SAAADI. The CDR3 contains 14 residues. CDR3 in amino acids: CASSESFFNSPLHF. CDR3 nucleotides: TGCGCCAGCAGTGAGTCGTTCTTCAATTCACCCCTCCACTTT.

This clone was observed a few times. The chain is built from TRBV19 and TRBJ1-5; a possible D gene is TRBD1 (5 bases). Trimming took 5 bases from V and 4 from J, leaving 6 bases between them. CDR1 and CDR2 from the germline V gene are LNHDA and SQIVND (reference sequence). This CDR3 region has 12 residues. This CDR3 reads CASSWTNQPQHF. Here the CDR3 DNA reads TGTGCCAGTAGTTGGACAAATCAGCCCCAGCATTTT.

J is TRBJ2-5 and V is TRBV6-1, with D perhaps assigned TRBD1 or TRBD2 (5 bases each). The J call may be faulty, since TRBJ2-7 better matches the DNA end. The CDR3 consists of 14 residues. CDR1 is MNHNS and CDR2 is SASEGT in the germline V gene. The chain's CDR3 is CASSEWGKAYEQYF. The CDR3 region has the DNA TGTGCCAGCAGTGAGTGGGGGAAAGCCTACGAGCAGTACTTC.

This sequence joins TRBV19 and TRBJ2-3; no clear D. Trimming stripped 6 bases from V and 6 bases from J, with 13 bases between. The V gene's germline CDR1 is LNHDA and CDR2 SQIVND (reference sequence). There are 13 residues in the CDR3. The CDR3 loop is CASSQGIGDTQYF. The DNA for the CDR3 is TGTGCCAGTAGCCAAGGGATAGGGGATACGCAGTATTTT.

This sequence joins TRBV9 and TRBJ1-1; the D gene is possibly TRBD1 (5 bases). There are 15 residues in the CDR3. Germline assignment: CDR1 SGDLS and CDR2 YYNGEE. V lost 2 bases to trimming and J lost 1 base, with 12 bases between them. The CDR3 here is CASSVGDRWNTEAFF. In DNA, the CDR3 is TGTGCCAGCAGCGTGGGGGACCGTTGGAACACTGAAGCTTTCTTT.